Here is one T cell receptor (beta chain) with its context. The RNA input was about 0.5 to 1 ug, and it was reverse transcribed with random hexamers. The immunoSEQ assay covered 54 Vbeta and 13 Jbeta segments for CDR3. MiXCR, applied by TCRdb to the immunoSEQ multiplex PCR reads, yields one record per CDR3 protein. The table records 140,000 to 150,000 distinct CDR3 sequences, approximately 95% of them present only once. This sample was taken from a study of CD8 T cells in Susac syndrome. Per the germline V gene, CDR1 is SGHRS and CDR2 is YFSETQ. The CDR3 has 16 amino acids. V was trimmed by 0 bases and J by 0 bases, leaving 12 bases between them.

The receptor was isolated from a human donor with Susac syndrome. This chain connects TRBV5-1 to TRBJ1-2; D ambiguous. What was sequenced was CD4+ T cells from PBMCs. CDR3 in DNA: TGCGCCAGCAGCTTGGCCTCGGCAGCCACTAACTATGGCTACACCTTC. It yields the protein CASSLASAATNYGYTF.